Detailed here is one TCR beta chain. This clone came up once. No cognate antigen has been identified for it. Per-base quality was not reported, and no clone a single base away is much larger than it. Receptor libraries were prepared by the immunoSEQ multiplex PCR assay. For the multiplex PCR, a mixture combining 60 forward primers for TCR Vbeta segments and 13 reverse primers for TCR Jbeta segments was used. The CDR3 region of rearranged TCR beta genes was amplified from genomic DNA with a multiplex PCR assay. On the Illumina HiSeq System, the amplified TCR beta libraries were sequenced as 87-base-pair reads. The authors processed their data as follows. A later analysis tallied 80 million to 95 million unique TCR beta chains across the 666 repertoires, and about 12 million of those chains were shared by two or more donors. To remove PCR and sequencing errors, raw reads were error-corrected and collapsed into unique sequences using a nearest-neighbor algorithm that merged closely related sequences. CDR3 sequences were aligned to IMGT reference sequences to assign V, D and J gene segments. For a sequence to be retained, a match of at least six nucleotides to both a V gene segment and a J gene segment was required. Rearrangements were called productive when the CDR3 lacked stop codons and stayed in frame with V and J; all others were non-productive. CDR3 was defined by IMGT convention, running from the second conserved V-encoded cysteine to the conserved J-encoded phenylalanine. In an earlier analysis of around 570 of the donors, sequences lacking an unambiguous match to a single V gene segment were excluded. In an earlier analysis of around 590 of the donors, a V segment was called functional when productive rearrangements were above 56.7%, and segregating when the standard deviation between donors exceeded 5%. To diagnose cytomegalovirus status from the catalog of TCR beta chain sequences, a statistical classification framework was built. V and J gene assignment, in a later analysis, came from comparing TCR nucleotide sequences with IMGT/GENE-DB human TR gene sequences. The TCRdist pipeline was used in a later analysis to assign CDR3 sequences and most-parsimonious VDJ recombination scenarios. In a later analysis, each TCR beta chain was defined by its CDR3 amino acid sequence together with its V-gene family, and reads lacking a unique V-gene family were excluded. A later analysis removed 550 to 700 highly shared, low-generation-probability nucleotide sequences to deal with suspected cross-contamination and a sequencing artifact. A later analysis calculated a clonal expansion index for each public chain from normalized within-repertoire ranks of inferred template counts. A later analysis computed generation probabilities with a VDJ recombination model fitted to out-of-frame rearrangements, and checked the results against IGoR. Hypergeometric tests were used in a later analysis to score TCR-TCR, TCR-HLA and TCR-CMV co-occurrence, with a repertoire-size bias correction applied to the TCR pairs. In a later analysis, false discovery rates were estimated by permuting HLA or CMV assignments 20 times. A later analysis grouped co-occurring TCRs with DBSCAN, adding TCRdist sequence similarity when clustering within HLA-allele-positive subsets. For co-occurrence clustering, repertoires with fewer than 30,000 or more than 120,000 public chains were excluded, along with five or six repertoires with anomalous nucleotide sharing. TCRdb's version of the immuneACCESS table is confined to in-frame rearrangements and falls short of the full clone set. An unresolved V gene accounts for under half of the shortfall where checked; the remainder is of unknown origin. V and J calls and clone size are given by that table; D and trimming were obtained from the DNA. The sample table holds roughly 98,000 clones, of which approximately 72% were seen once. The ten largest make up roughly 3% of the sample.

The cohort consisted of hundreds of healthy bone marrow donors. At the time of sampling, every cohort member was nominally healthy, though immune exposures that went unrecorded were likely present. The donor tested CMV seropositive and was one of the 289 seropositive cohort members. Every donor gave a peripheral blood sample, and the peripheral blood mononuclear cells from that sample were used for TCR beta sequencing. The Qiagen DNeasy Blood Extraction Kit was used to extract genomic DNA from the blood cell samples. The data stem from a study of cytomegalovirus exposure and HLA in healthy donors listed by TCRdb under 2017. Concerning the study at large: In an earlier analysis of under 600 of the donors, 276 Gb of sequence data and 100 million or so unique TCR beta sequences from roughly 200 million T cells were reported. Donor age, sex, ethnicity and CMV serostatus were compiled alongside the repertoire data. Across approximately 400 genotyped donors of the cohort, an average of roughly 230,000 unique TCR beta nucleotide sequences per donor were sequenced, and around 19% of those sequences were non-productive. Roughly five DR-DQ haplotypes were handled as single units for association and clustering, since linkage in the cohort was strong. The T cell repertoires of 550 to 850 subjects were profiled by immunosequencing and related to cytomegalovirus serostatus. In a later analysis, previously published TCR beta repertoires from hundreds of donors were re-analyzed and high-resolution HLA genotyping was added so that TCR occurrence patterns could be studied. Of the roughly 410 genotyped donors, less than 85% were placed in the genetic ancestry cluster associated with self-reported Caucasian donors. High-throughput TCR immunosequencing, statistical association of individual TCRs with disease status, and machine learning were combined to predict cytomegalovirus infection status. Every repertoire in the discovery cohort had been generated on one and the same sequencing platform. HLA typing included class I and class II loci at four-digit resolution. About 300 gigabases of sequencing data and around 88 million unique TCR sequences made up an early release that covered several hundred HLA-typed donors. In addition to the first cohort of 666 subjects, a separate validation cohort of under 150 different subjects was used. The later analysis used no new phenotypic data to find candidate immune exposures, relying instead on TCR beta sequences and their occurrence across donors. To decide whether each TCR beta V gene segment behaved as functional or pseudogenic, an earlier analysis of approximately 620 of the donors relied on high-throughput TCR beta sequencing. The study aimed to test whether cataloging public T cell receptors could reveal signatures of past pathogen exposure. The number of typed donors differed by locus: about 620-640 for A, B, C, DRB1 and DQB1; some 500 for DQA1; fewer than 610 for DPA1; and roughly 490 for DPB1. In a later genetic analysis, genome-wide SNP genotypes for 398 of the 666 donors were used, and that subset was treated as a discovery cohort. Study-level results and caveats: HLA typing was unavailable for some donors at each locus, so association tests used only the typed subset. Because counts were too low, about 18 rarely observed V segments, including chromosome 9 orphons, were excluded from the earlier analysis of 587 of the donors. Specific HLA alleles were associated with 15,000 to 20,000 TCR beta sequences at a false discovery rate of 0.05 in a later analysis. When HLA alleles, especially DR and DQ, strongly co-occurred, TCR associations were difficult to assign to individual alleles. A later genetic analysis reported fewer N-insertions in productive TCRs among donors in an Asian-associated ancestry cluster than the approximately 670-donor mean. In a later analysis, HLA-associated TCR beta chains showed more clonal expansion and lower generation probabilities than non-associated chains that were equally common. The classifier was reported to diagnose cytomegalovirus status with high specificity and sensitivity in both the original cohort and the validation cohort. It was suggested by the authors that the approach could potentially be generalized to other disease states and immunological phenotypes. In vitro tests confirmed that a few of the cytomegalovirus-associated TCR beta chains recognize cytomegalovirus antigens. A cluster of highly shared sequence variants was judged likely to be a technical artifact of the sequencing pipeline. Across donors, most TCR sequences were observed very rarely, whereas some public TCRs were present in many individuals. A later analysis reported that several top co-occurrence clusters appeared linked to parvovirus B19, influenza, CMV and Epstein-Barr virus. The study gave a list of roughly 150 TCR beta chains associated with cytomegalovirus. The only immune exposure information available for the cohort was CMV serostatus. In a later analysis, TCR association rates were found to vary across HLA loci, with the most associated TCRs seen for DRB1 alleles and the fewest for HLA-C alleles. A later genetic analysis associated a missense DCLRE1C variant with V-gene and J-gene trimming of TCR beta chains, and an independent cohort replicated the association. Because the 87-base-pair reads could not distinguish some IMGT-functional V segments, including TRBV6-2 and TRBV6-3, those segments were excluded. Sequencing depth was assumed to be roughly uniform across donors in the presence/absence analyses, though that assumption may not hold. Linkage disequilibrium might explain the correlated functional status among segregating V segments, but an unknown experimental factor could not be excluded. In an earlier analysis of 450 to 750 of the donors, most TCR beta V segments appeared in productive rearrangements about 87% or about 30% of the time, broadly matching IMGT annotations. A further reported finding was that TCR beta sequences accurately predicted the HLA-A and HLA-B alleles for most subjects in the first cohort. In this cohort, only TCR beta chains were sequenced, and detectable features were limited by the absence of alpha or paired-chain data. In a later analysis, most CMV-associated TCR beta chains were found to appear HLA-restricted, with HLA associations seemingly driven largely by CMV exposure.

The germline V end is reduced by 7 bases and the J end by 0 bases; junction bases left unmatched: 3. The germline V gene encodes CDR1 SQVTM and CDR2 ANQGSEA. Including the terminal cysteine and phenylalanine, the CDR3 comprises 13 residues. Left in the record is the CDR3 DNA by itself, 39 bases read in frame from the first base. What was sequenced was PBMCs. The sequence derives from a female donor in good health and CMV-seropositive. Rearrangement joined TRBV29-1 to TRBJ2-1; a stretch of 7 junction bases matches TRBD1. The nucleotides read TGCAGCGCTCGGACAGGCTCCTACAATGAGCAGTTCTTC. Its protein reads: CSARTGSYNEQFF.